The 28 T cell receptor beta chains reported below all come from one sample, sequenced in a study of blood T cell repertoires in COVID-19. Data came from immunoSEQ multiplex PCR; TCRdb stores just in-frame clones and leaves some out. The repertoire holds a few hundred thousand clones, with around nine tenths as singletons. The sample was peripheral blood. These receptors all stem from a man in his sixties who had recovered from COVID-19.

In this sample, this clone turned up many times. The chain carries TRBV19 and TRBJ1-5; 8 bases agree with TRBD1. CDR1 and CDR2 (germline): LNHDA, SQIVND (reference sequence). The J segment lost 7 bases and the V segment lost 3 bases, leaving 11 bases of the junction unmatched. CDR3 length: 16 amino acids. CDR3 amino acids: CASSIPGQGSRQPQHF. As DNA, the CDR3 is TGTGCCAGTAGTATCCCTGGACAGGGAAGTAGACAGCCCCAGCATTTT.

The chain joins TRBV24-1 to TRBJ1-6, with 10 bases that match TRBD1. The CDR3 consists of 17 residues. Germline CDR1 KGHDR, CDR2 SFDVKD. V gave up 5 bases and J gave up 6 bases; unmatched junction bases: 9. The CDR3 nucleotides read TGTGCCACCAGTGGGGTCTACGACAGGGGGCTTAATTCACCCCTCCACTTT. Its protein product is CATSGVYDRGLNSPLHF.

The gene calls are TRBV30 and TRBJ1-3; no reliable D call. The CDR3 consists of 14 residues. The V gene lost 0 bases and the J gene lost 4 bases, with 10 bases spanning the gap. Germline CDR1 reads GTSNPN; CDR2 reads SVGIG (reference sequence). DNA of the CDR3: TGTGCCTGGAGTGTTGGAGGGTGGGGAAACACCATATATTTT. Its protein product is CAWSVGGWGNTIYF.

The CDR3 nucleotides read TGTGCCAGCAGTCCTAGACTAGCGGGGGATAATGAGCAGTTCTTC. Translation: CASSPRLAGDNEQFF. The V gene is TRBV2, the J gene TRBJ2-1; TRBD2 aligns across 12 bases. Germline V gene data show CDR1 as SNHLY and CDR2 as FYNNEI. The CDR3 is 15 amino acids. Losses at the gene ends were 5 bases for V and 7 bases for J; bases not matched to a gene: 6.

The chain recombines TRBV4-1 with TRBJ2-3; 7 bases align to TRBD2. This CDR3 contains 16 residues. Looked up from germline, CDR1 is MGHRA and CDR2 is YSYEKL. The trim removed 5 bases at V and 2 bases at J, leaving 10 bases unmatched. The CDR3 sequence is CASSSSGTILTDTQYF. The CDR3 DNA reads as TGCGCCAGCAGCTCCTCCGGGACTATCCTCACAGATACGCAGTATTTT.

The CDR3 DNA reads as TGTGCCAGTTACGAGTCTGGGACAGATCTCTATGGCTACACCTTC. This translates into CASYESGTDLYGYTF. V is TRBV5-6 and J is TRBJ1-2; 7 nucleotides line up with TRBD1. CDR1 and CDR2 from the germline V gene are SGHDT and YYEEEE. There are 15 residues in the CDR3. With V trimmed by 8 bases and J by 4 bases, 14 bases remained unmatched. The full variable domain, in which reference TRBV5-6 and TRBJ1-2 provide the parts outside the CDR3, is DAGVTQSPTHLIKTRGQQVTLRCSPKSGHDTVSWYQQALGQGPQFIFQYYEEEERQRGNFPDRFSGHQFPNYSSELNVNALLLGDSALYLCASYESGTDLYGYTFGSGTRLTVV.

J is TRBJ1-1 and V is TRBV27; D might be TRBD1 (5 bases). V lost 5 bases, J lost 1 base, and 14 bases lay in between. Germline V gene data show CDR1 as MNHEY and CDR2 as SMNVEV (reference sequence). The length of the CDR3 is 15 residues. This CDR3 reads CASSMGLQGNTEAFF. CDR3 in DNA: TGTGCCAGCAGTATGGGACTGCAGGGGAACACTGAAGCTTTCTTT.

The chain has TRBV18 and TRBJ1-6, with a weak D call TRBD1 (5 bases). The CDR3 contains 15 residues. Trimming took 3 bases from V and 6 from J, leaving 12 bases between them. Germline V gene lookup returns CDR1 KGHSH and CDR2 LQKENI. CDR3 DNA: TGTGCCAGCTCACCCACGACAGAAGCTAATTCACCCCTCCACTTT. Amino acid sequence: CASSPTTEANSPLHF.

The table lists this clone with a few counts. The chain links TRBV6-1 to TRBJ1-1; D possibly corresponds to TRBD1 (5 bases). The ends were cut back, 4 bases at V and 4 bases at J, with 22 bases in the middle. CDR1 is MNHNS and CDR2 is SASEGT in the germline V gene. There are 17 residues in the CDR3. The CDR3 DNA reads TGTGCCAGCAGTGCTGCGGGGCCGAGATTTATCGGCACTGAAGCTTTCTTT. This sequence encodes CASSAAGPRFIGTEAFF.

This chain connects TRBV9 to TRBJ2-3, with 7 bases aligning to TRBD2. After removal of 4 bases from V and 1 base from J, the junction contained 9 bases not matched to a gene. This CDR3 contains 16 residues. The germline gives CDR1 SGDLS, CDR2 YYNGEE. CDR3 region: CASSTPTGGRTDTQYF. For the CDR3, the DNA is TGTGCCAGCAGCACTCCTACGGGGGGACGCACAGATACGCAGTATTTT.

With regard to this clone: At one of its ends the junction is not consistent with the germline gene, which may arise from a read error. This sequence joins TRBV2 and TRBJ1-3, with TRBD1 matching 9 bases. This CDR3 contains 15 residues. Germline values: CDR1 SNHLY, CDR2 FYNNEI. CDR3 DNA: TGTGCCAGCAGATGGGACAGGGCCTCTCGAAACACCATATATTTT. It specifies CASRWDRASRNTIYF. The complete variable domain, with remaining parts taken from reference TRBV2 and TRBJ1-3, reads EPEVTQTPSHQVTQMGQEVILRCVPISNHLYFYWYRQILGQKVEFLVSFYNNEISEKSEIFDDQFSVERPDGSNFTLKIRSTKLEDSAMYFCASRWDRASRNTIYFGEGSWLTVV.

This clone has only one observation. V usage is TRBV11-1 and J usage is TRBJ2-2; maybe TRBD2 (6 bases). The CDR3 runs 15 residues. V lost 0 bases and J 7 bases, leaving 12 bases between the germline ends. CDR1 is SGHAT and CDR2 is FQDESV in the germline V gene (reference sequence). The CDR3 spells CASSLAGLLGGELFF. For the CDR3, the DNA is TGTGCCAGCAGCTTAGCGGGACTTTTAGGCGGGGAGCTGTTTTTT.

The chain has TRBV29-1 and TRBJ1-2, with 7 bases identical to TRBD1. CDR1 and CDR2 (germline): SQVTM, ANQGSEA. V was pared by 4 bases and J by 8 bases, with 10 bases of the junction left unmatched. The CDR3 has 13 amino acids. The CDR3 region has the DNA TGCAGCGTTGGGGACAGCCCTCTCTGGGGCTACACCTTC. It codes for CSVGDSPLWGYTF.

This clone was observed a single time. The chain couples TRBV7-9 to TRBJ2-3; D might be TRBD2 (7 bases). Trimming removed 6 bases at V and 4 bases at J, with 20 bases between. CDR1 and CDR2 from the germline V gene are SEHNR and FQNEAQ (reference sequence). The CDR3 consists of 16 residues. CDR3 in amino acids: CASSSSGGGLADTQYF. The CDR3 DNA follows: TGTGCCAGCAGTTCTAGTGGGGGGGGCCTCGCAGATACGCAGTATTTT. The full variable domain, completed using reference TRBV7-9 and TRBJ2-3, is DTGVSQNPRHKITKRGQNVTFRCDPISEHNRLYWYRQTLGQGPEFLTYFQNEAQLEKSRLLSDRFSAERPKGSFSTLEIQRTEQGDSAMYLCASSSSGGGLADTQYFGPGTRLTVL.

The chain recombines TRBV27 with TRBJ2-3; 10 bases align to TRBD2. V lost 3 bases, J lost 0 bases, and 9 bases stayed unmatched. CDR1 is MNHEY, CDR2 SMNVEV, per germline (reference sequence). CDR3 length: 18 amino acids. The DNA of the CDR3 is TGTGCCAGCAGTTTGGGCCGTGTTAGCGGGGGGAGCACAGATACGCAGTATTTT. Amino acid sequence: CASSLGRVSGGSTDTQYF.

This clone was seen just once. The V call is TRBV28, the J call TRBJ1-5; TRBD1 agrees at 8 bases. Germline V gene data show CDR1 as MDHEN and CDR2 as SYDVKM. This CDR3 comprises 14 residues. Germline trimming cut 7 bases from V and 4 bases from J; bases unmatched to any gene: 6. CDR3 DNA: TGTGCCAGCATCGCAGGGGGCCCAAATCAGCCCCAGCATTTT. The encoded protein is CASIAGGPNQPQHF.

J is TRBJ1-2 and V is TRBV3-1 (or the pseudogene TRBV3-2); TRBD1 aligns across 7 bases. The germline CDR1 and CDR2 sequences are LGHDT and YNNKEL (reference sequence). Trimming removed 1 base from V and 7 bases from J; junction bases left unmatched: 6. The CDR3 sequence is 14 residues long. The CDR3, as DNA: TGTGCCAGCAGCCAAGTGACAGGGAGGAGTGGCTACACCTTC. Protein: CASSQVTGRSGYTF.

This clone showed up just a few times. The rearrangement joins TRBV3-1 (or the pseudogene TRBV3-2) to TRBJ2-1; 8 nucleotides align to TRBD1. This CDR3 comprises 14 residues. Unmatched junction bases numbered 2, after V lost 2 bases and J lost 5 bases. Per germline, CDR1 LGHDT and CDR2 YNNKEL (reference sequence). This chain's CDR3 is CASSQWTGNNEQFF. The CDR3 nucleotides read TGTGCCAGCAGCCAATGGACAGGGAACAATGAGCAGTTCTTC.

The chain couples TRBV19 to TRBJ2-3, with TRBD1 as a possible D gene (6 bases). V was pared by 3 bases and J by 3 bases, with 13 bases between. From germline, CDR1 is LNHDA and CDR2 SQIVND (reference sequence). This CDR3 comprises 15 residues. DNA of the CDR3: TGTGCCAGTAGTATTGGACAGAGAGTTACAGATACGCAGTATTTT. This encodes CASSIGQRVTDTQYF.

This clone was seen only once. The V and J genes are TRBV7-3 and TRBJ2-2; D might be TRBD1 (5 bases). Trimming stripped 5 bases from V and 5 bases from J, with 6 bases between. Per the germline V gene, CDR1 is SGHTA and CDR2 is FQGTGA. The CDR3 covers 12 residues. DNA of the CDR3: TGTGCCAGCAGCCCAGGGACCGGGGAGCTGTTTTTT. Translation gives CASSPGTGELFF.

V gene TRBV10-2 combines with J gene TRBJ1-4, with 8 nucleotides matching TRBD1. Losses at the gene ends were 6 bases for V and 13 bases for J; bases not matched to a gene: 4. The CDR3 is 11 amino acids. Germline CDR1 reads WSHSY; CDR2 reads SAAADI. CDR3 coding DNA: TGCGCCAGCAGAGGACAGGGAGGACTGTTTTTT. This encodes CASRGQGGLFF.

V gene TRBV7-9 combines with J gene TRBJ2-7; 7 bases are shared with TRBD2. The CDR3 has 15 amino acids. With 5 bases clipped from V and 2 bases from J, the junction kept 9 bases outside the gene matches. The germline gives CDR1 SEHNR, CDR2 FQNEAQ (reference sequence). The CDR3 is CASSPYAGDPYEQYF. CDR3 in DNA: TGTGCCAGCAGCCCCTACGCGGGGGATCCCTACGAGCAGTACTTC.

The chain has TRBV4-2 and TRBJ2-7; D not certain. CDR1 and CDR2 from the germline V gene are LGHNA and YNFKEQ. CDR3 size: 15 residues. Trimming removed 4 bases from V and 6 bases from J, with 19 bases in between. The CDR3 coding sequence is TGTGCCAGCAGCCCCACCCCTATAAGAGTCCCCGAGCAGTACTTC. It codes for CASSPTPIRVPEQYF.

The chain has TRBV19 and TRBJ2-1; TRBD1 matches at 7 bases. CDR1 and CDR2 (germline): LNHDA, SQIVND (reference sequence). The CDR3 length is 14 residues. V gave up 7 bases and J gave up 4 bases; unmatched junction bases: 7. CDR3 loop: CASKEQGLYNEQFF. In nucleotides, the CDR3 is TGTGCCAGTAAAGAACAGGGGCTATACAATGAGCAGTTCTTC.

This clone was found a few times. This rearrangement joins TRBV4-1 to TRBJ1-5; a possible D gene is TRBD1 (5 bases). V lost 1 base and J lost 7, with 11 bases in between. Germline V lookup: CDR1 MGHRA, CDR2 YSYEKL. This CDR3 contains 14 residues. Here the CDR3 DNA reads TGCGCCAGCAGCCAAGGCCAGGGTTTACAGCCCCAGCATTTT. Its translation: CASSQGQGLQPQHF.

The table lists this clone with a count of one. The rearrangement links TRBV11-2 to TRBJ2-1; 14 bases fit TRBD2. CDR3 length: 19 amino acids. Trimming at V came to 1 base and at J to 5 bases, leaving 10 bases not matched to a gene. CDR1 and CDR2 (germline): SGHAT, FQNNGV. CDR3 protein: CASSLGLLTTSGGDNEQFF. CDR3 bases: TGTGCCAGCAGCTTAGGCTTGTTAACGACTAGCGGGGGGGACAATGAGCAGTTCTTC.

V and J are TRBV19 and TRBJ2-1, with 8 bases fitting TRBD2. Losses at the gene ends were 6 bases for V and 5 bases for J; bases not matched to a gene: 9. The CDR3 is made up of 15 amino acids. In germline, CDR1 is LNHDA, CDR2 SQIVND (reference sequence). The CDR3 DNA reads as TGTGCCAGTAGCATGGGACTAGGTCTAAACAATGAGCAGTTCTTC. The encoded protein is CASSMGLGLNNEQFF.

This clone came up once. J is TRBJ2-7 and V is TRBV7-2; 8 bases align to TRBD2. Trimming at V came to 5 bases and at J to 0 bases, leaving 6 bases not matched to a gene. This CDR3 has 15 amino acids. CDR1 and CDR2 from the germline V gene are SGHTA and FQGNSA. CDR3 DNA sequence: TGTGCCAGCAGCGAATTAGCGGGGATCTCCTACGAGCAGTACTTC. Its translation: CASSELAGISYEQYF.